These 32 T cell receptor beta chains share one sample of origin, sequenced in a study of blood T cell repertoires in COVID-19. TCRdb's table, derived via immunoSEQ multiplex PCR, lists solely in-frame clones and lacks some. This sample has roughly 270,000 clones; approximately 91% occur once, and the top ten carry 9% to 9.5%. The sample was peripheral blood. Receptors originate from a man younger than 35 with active or convalescent COVID-19.

The V gene is TRBV18, the J gene TRBJ2-5; TRBD2 aligns across 7 bases. The junction had 9 bases not matched to a gene; V was cut back by 6 bases and J by 2 bases. Looked up from germline, CDR1 is KGHSH and CDR2 is LQKENI. There are 15 residues in the CDR3. This CDR3 is CASSPPSGKQETQYF. DNA of the CDR3: TGTGCCAGCTCTCCCCCTAGCGGAAAACAAGAGACCCAGTACTTC.

The chain employs TRBV2 and TRBJ1-4; weak D call: TRBD1 (5 bases). This CDR3 has 15 residues. The V end was cut by 3 bases, the J end by 4 bases, with 12 bases between. Germline CDR1 SNHLY, CDR2 FYNNEI. CDR3 residues: CASSDRAAFNEKLFF. The CDR3 DNA follows: TGTGCCAGCAGTGACAGGGCAGCCTTTAATGAAAAACTGTTTTTT.

The chain combines TRBV24-1 with TRBJ1-2; D is perhaps TRBD1 (6 bases). There are 12 residues in the CDR3. V lost 8 bases and J 6 bases, leaving 12 bases between the germline ends. Germline-derived CDR1 and CDR2 are KGHDR and SFDVKD. The CDR3 nucleotides are TGTGCCACCACCTACAGGGTCGATGGCTACACCTTC. Its translation is CATTYRVDGYTF.

V and J are TRBV6-5 and TRBJ1-1; D gene ambiguous. The CDR3 totals 14 residues. V was trimmed by 3 bases and J by 1 base, leaving 9 bases between them. CDR1 is MNHEY and CDR2 is SVGAGI in the germline V gene. CDR3 nucleotide sequence: TGTGCCAGCAGTTATGGCACCAAGAACACTGAAGCTTTCTTT. This gives the protein CASSYGTKNTEAFF.

V is TRBV5-1 and J is TRBJ1-2, with 9 bases fitting TRBD1. The CDR3 consists of 19 residues. J gave up 2 bases and V 2 bases, and 16 bases lay outside the gene matches. Germline loops: CDR1 SGHRS, CDR2 YFSETQ. CDR3 in amino acids: CASSLQGASTGPINYGYTF. The CDR3 bases are TGCGCCAGCAGCTTACAGGGGGCGTCCACCGGCCCTATCAACTATGGCTACACCTTC.

The chain uses TRBV2 and TRBJ1-5; D is undetermined. CDR1 and CDR2 (germline): SNHLY, FYNNEI. V gave up 2 bases and J gave up 2 bases, with 7 bases separating them. The CDR3 runs 14 residues. CDR3 nucleotides: TGTGCCAGCAGTGAAATCCATGGCAATCAGCCCCAGCATTTT. It is translated as CASSEIHGNQPQHF.

The genes are TRBV10-3 and TRBJ1-5; no definite D call. The CDR3 is 18 residues long. CDR1 is ENHRY and CDR2 is SYGVKD in the germline V gene. V lost 0 bases and J lost 0, with 15 bases in between. The CDR3 spells CAISESKLIRGSNQPQHF. In DNA form, the CDR3 reads TGTGCCATCAGTGAGTCGAAGCTTATACGGGGTAGCAATCAGCCCCAGCATTTT.

The chain carries TRBV10-3 and TRBJ1-1; TRBD1 agrees at 7 bases. Germline CDR1 and CDR2: ENHRY and SYGVKD. This CDR3 is 15 amino acids long. The V and J ends lost 6 bases and 4 bases, in that order; junction bases with no gene match: 11. CDR3 bases: TGTGCCATCAGCGTGCAGGGGGGCGCTGGCACTGAAGCTTTCTTT. Residues: CAISVQGGAGTEAFF.

V and J are TRBV10-2 and TRBJ2-6, with D possibly being TRBD2 (6 bases). The V and J ends lost 4 bases and 4 bases respectively, with 14 bases between them. The CDR3 length is 16 residues. The germline gives CDR1 WSHSY, CDR2 SAAADI. The CDR3 DNA reads TGCGCCAGCAGTGGCCGAGGAGGGGCCGGGGCCAACGTCCTGACTTTC. This gives the protein CASSGRGGAGANVLTF.

The rearrangement uses TRBV5-6 and TRBJ1-6; TRBD1 aligns across 8 bases. The germline CDR1 and CDR2 sequences are SGHDT and YYEEEE. V gave up 6 bases and J gave up 7 bases; unmatched junction bases: 9. CDR3 length: 15 amino acids. CDR3 coding DNA: TGTGCCAGCATGATATTGGACAGGGCAAATTCACCCCTCCACTTT. Protein: CASMILDRANSPLHF.

The chain combines TRBV19 with TRBJ2-7, with 9 bases aligning to TRBD1. The CDR3 has 14 residues. J lost 2 bases, V lost 3 bases, and 2 bases had no gene match. Germline V CDR1 and CDR2: LNHDA, SQIVND (reference sequence). The CDR3 DNA follows: TGTGCCAGTAGTATGTGGACAGGGGCCTACGAGCAGTACTTC. It is translated as CASSMWTGAYEQYF. Supplemented by reference TRBV19 and TRBJ2-7, the full variable domain reads DGGITQSPKYLFRKEGQNVTLSCEQNLNHDAMYWYRQDPGQGLRLIYYSQIVNDFQKGDIAEGYSVSREKKESFPLTVTSAQKNPTAFYLCASSMWTGAYEQYFGPGTRLTVT.

The chain is built from TRBV5-6 and TRBJ2-1, with D possibly matching TRBD2 (6 bases). Germline CDR1 is SGHDT and CDR2 is YYEEEE. This CDR3 is built from 15 residues. V was pared by 4 bases and J by 7 bases, with 18 bases between. The chain's CDR3 is CASSQGLGRLNEQFF. DNA for the CDR3: TGTGCCAGCAGCCAGGGACTGGGCCGATTAAATGAGCAGTTCTTC.

This clone occurred once. This sequence joins TRBV7-9 and TRBJ2-7, with 11 bases lining up with TRBD1. Trimming cost V 5 bases and J 4 bases; bases outside gene matches: 7. Germline lookup yields CDR1 SEHNR and CDR2 FQNEAQ (reference sequence). This CDR3 has 15 residues. The CDR3 coding sequence is TGTGCCAGCAGCCCCCCACGGGACAGGGGGTACGAGCAGTACTTC. Translating it yields CASSPPRDRGYEQYF. Full variable domain (rest looked up from reference TRBV7-9 and TRBJ2-7): DTGVSQNPRHKITKRGQNVTFRCDPISEHNRLYWYRQTLGQGPEFLTYFQNEAQLEKSRLLSDRFSAERPKGSFSTLEIQRTEQGDSAMYLCASSPPRDRGYEQYFGPGTRLTVT.

This clone was counted between two and nine times. This sequence joins TRBV18 and TRBJ2-1, with D unclear. This CDR3 comprises 15 residues. The germline V gene encodes CDR1 KGHSH and CDR2 LQKENI. V dropped 3 bases and J dropped 6 bases, with 15 bases sitting between them. The CDR3 sequence is CASSPAGSYSNEQFF. DNA for the CDR3: TGTGCCAGCTCACCGGCCGGGTCCTATTCCAATGAGCAGTTCTTC.

The V and J genes are TRBV7-9 and TRBJ1-2; 7 bases fit TRBD1. With 5 bases clipped from V and 2 bases from J, the junction kept 8 bases outside the gene matches. Germline CDR1 reads SEHNR; CDR2 reads FQNEAQ (reference sequence). The CDR3 is 15 residues long. CDR3 bases: TGTGCCAGCAGCCAAATACAGGGGCCCAACTATGGCTACACCTTC. Amino acids: CASSQIQGPNYGYTF.

The chain is built from TRBV4-1 and TRBJ2-5, with a possible D match to TRBD2 (5 bases). Germline V gene data show CDR1 as MGHRA and CDR2 as YSYEKL. With 0 bases removed from V and 7 bases from J, the gap between germline ends came to 15 bases. This CDR3 contains 15 residues. CDR3 coding DNA: TGCGCCAGCAGCCAAGATTTGGAGGAGATAGGGACCCAGTACTTC. Residues: CASSQDLEEIGTQYF.

Of note for this clone: The junction departs from germline at one end; a sequencing error may be responsible. V gene TRBV11-2 combines with J gene TRBJ1-2; D may be TRBD1 (6 bases). There are 12 residues in the CDR3. CDR1 is SGHAT, CDR2 FQNNGV, per germline. CDR3 DNA: TGTGCCAGCAGCTTCAACCCGGACAGTAGATTCTTC. This encodes CASSFNPDSRFF.

The J gene is TRBJ2-7, the V gene TRBV18; possible D gene TRBD1, 6 bases. The CDR3 runs 14 residues. Germline CDR1 reads KGHSH; CDR2 reads LQKENI. V gave up 0 bases and J gave up 6 bases, with 12 bases separating them. The CDR3 is CASSPPRGTFEQYF. CDR3 DNA sequence: TGTGCCAGCTCACCACCCAGGGGAACTTTCGAGCAGTACTTC.

The DNA of the CDR3 is TGTGCCAGCAGTGAAGGTCGGGGGTCTTCTTCCTACGAGCAGTACTTC. It encodes CASSEGRGSSSYEQYF. The rearrangement joins TRBV2 to TRBJ2-7; tentatively, D is TRBD2 (6 bases). Germline V gene sequence: CDR1 SNHLY, CDR2 FYNNEI. The CDR3 extends over 16 amino acids. Trimming removed 1 base at V and 1 base at J, with 14 bases between. Full variable domain (rest looked up from reference TRBV2 and TRBJ2-7): EPEVTQTPSHQVTQMGQEVILRCVPISNHLYFYWYRQILGQKVEFLVSFYNNEISEKSEIFDDQFSVERPDGSNFTLKIRSTKLEDSAMYFCASSEGRGSSSYEQYFGPGTRLTVT.

J is TRBJ2-1 and V is TRBV5-6; 9 bases are a match to TRBD2. CDR1 and CDR2 (germline): SGHDT, YYEEEE. The J segment lost 10 bases and the V segment lost 0 bases, leaving 5 bases of the junction unmatched. This CDR3 has 14 amino acids. The CDR3 DNA sequence: TGTGCCAGCAGCTTGGTCCGGCGGGGGGGAGAGCAGTTCTTC. Translation: CASSLVRRGGEQFF.

This rearrangement joins TRBV9 to TRBJ2-3; D possibly corresponds to TRBD2 (6 bases). Germline V gene lookup returns CDR1 SGDLS and CDR2 YYNGEE. The CDR3 spans 12 residues. V was shortened by 4 bases and J by 5 bases, with 8 bases between the two germline ends. CDR3 sequence (DNA): TGTGCCAGCAGCCTGGGGGGAGATACGCAGTATTTT. Translated: CASSLGGDTQYF.

V and J are TRBV21-1 and TRBJ2-3; the table's TRBD2 call for D was not verified on the DNA. TRBV21-1 is listed as a pseudogene. The CDR3 extends over 17 amino acids. CDR3 residues: CASSKVSGGASTDTQYF. In DNA form, the CDR3 reads TGTGCCAGCAGCAAAGTTAGCGGGGGGGCCAGCACAGATACGCAGTATTTT.

The chain has TRBV6-2 or TRBV6-3 and TRBJ2-1, with TRBD1 identical over 8 bases. The CDR3 covers 17 residues. The V segment lost 3 bases and the J segment 0 bases; nucleotides outside the gene matches: 7. Germline values: CDR1 MNHEY, CDR2 SVGEGT. CDR3 in amino acids: CASSYPGGRLSYNEQFF. CDR3 DNA: TGTGCCAGCAGTTATCCAGGGGGCCGCCTCTCCTACAATGAGCAGTTCTTC.

The table lists this clone with a few counts. This chain uses TRBV12-3 or TRBV12-4 with TRBJ2-7; weak D call: TRBD2 (5 bases). The CDR3 is 11 residues long. V was pared by 3 bases and J by 5 bases, with 5 bases between. The CDR3 loop reads CASSFGNEQYF. The CDR3 nucleotides read TGTGCCAGCAGTTTCGGGAACGAGCAGTACTTC.

This clone was picked up a small number of times. This sequence joins TRBV7-9 and TRBJ2-1; TRBD1 aligns across 8 bases. The length of the CDR3 is 19 residues. V trimming: 5 bases; J trimming: 0 bases; junction bases outside the gene matches: 15. The germline V gene has CDR1 SEHNR and CDR2 FQNEAQ (reference sequence). CDR3 nucleotide sequence: TGTGCCAGCAGCCCCCCCCTGACAGGGGTTCCCATCTCCTACAATGAGCAGTTCTTC. As protein: CASSPPLTGVPISYNEQFF.

The chain combines TRBV13 with TRBJ2-7; 8 nucleotides line up with TRBD2. With V trimmed by 5 bases and J by 4 bases, 10 bases remained unmatched. Germline CDR1 PRHDT, CDR2 FYEKMQ (reference sequence). This CDR3 region has 15 residues. The CDR3 loop is CASSPGGTSRYEQYF. The CDR3 region has the DNA TGTGCCAGCAGCCCAGGCGGGACTAGTAGGTACGAGCAGTACTTC. The full variable domain, rest sourced from reference TRBV13 and TRBJ2-7, is AAGVIQSPRHLIKEKRETATLKCYPIPRHDTVYWYQQGPGQDPQFLISFYEKMQSDKGSIPDRFSAQQFSDYHSELNMSSLELGDSALYFCASSPGGTSRYEQYFGPGTRLTVT.

V is TRBV27 and J is TRBJ1-6; D perhaps matches TRBD1 (6 bases). This CDR3 contains 15 residues. Germline CDR1 MNHEY, CDR2 SMNVEV (reference sequence). V lost 10 bases, J lost 3 bases, and 16 bases lay in between. CDR3 sequence: CATNNRVIYNSPLHF. The CDR3, as DNA: TGTGCCACCAACAACAGGGTCATCTATAATTCACCCCTCCACTTT.

Here the CDR3 reads CASSSQTSRNEQFF. CDR3 coding DNA: TGTGCCAGCAGTTCCCAGACTAGTCGGAATGAGCAGTTCTTC. V and J are TRBV27 and TRBJ2-1, with D perhaps TRBD2 (6 bases). Trimming took off 4 bases at V and 7 bases at J, with 14 bases between the two ends. The CDR3 has 14 amino acids. The V gene's germline CDR1 is MNHEY and CDR2 SMNVEV (reference sequence).

The CDR3 bases are TGTGCCAGCAAGTACAGGGCCGGAGAAAAACTGTTTTTT. It specifies CASKYRAGEKLFF. The chain combines TRBV7-2 with TRBJ1-4, with D possibly matching TRBD1 (6 bases). The CDR3 consists of 13 residues. Germline loops: CDR1 SGHTA, CDR2 FQGNSA. The V gene lost 7 bases and the J gene lost 8 bases, with 14 bases spanning the gap.

The chain has TRBV4-1 and TRBJ1-6; D possibly corresponds to TRBD1 (6 bases). The CDR3 loop spans 14 amino acids. Trimming removed 4 bases at V and 7 bases at J, with 11 bases between. From germline, CDR1 is MGHRA and CDR2 YSYEKL. Here the CDR3 DNA reads TGCGCCAGCAGCCCCAGGGGTCTAAATTCACCCCTCCACTTT. Protein sequence: CASSPRGLNSPLHF.

The chain employs TRBV6-6 and TRBJ1-2, with 9 bases lining up with TRBD1. The ends lost 5 bases at V and 7 bases at J; junction bases unmatched: 5. The germline V gene encodes CDR1 MNHNY and CDR2 SVGAGI (reference sequence). The CDR3 loop spans 13 amino acids. CDR3 in amino acids: CASSTGGVPGYTF. The DNA of the CDR3 is TGTGCCAGCAGTACAGGGGGCGTACCTGGCTACACCTTC.

The chain uses TRBV28 and TRBJ1-3; D is perhaps TRBD1 (6 bases). Trimming removed 4 bases from V and 4 bases from J, with 8 bases in between. This CDR3 has 13 amino acids. Germline V gene sequence: CDR1 MDHEN, CDR2 SYDVKM. CDR3 amino acids: CASSSGAGNTIYF. The DNA of the CDR3 is TGTGCCAGCAGTTCAGGGGCAGGAAACACCATATATTTT.